This TCR beta chain was retrieved from a study of T cell repertoires in cytomegalovirus infection. Whole-study findings and limits: The response measured ex vivo was dominated by TCR beta clonotypes (HLA-C-restricted and CMV-specific). The cumulative frequency of public TCR beta families identified carriers of CMV plus the relevant HLA.

A word on this clonotype: Its antigen is not identified.

With 0 bases clipped from V and 7 bases from J, the junction kept 7 bases outside the gene matches. The CDR3 consists of 15 residues. Germline CDR1 reads MNHNY; CDR2 reads SVGAGI (reference sequence). From the reads, TCRdb called clonotypes with MiXCR, one entry per CDR3 protein. The sample shows approximately 1,000,000 distinct CDR3 sequences, roughly 30% of them seen only once. The input for sequencing was cultured CD8+ T cells from PBMCs, taken from culture after CMV antigen stimulation. The rearrangement links TRBV6-6 to TRBJ1-2; 8 bases map to TRBD1. The origin of this receptor is a human donor in good health (CMV status not recorded). Some clones in this sample may be carry-over from other donors' samples. The DNA of the CDR3 is TGTGCCAGCAGTTACTCAGGGCCAGGGGGCTCTGGCTACACCTTC. The encoded protein is CASSYSGPGGSGYTF.